Listed below are T cell receptor beta chains from one sample, sequenced in a study of CD8+ T cells in alopecia areata. TCRdb's table, derived via immunoSEQ multiplex PCR, lists solely in-frame clones and lacks some. The repertoire holds approximately 210,000 clones, roughly 60% seen once, with around 0.92% in the top ten. The source material was CD4+ T cells sorted from blood, sampled at week 24, from a patient treated with tofacitinib. These receptors originate from a human donor with alopecia areata. CDR3s include the opening cysteine and the closing phenylalanine or tryptophan. Each record gives: D gene, clone size, V gene, J gene, CDR3 DNA, CDR3 protein. D genes are given only for firm matches. Only part of the rows carry a size: once, few, many, or a class if the clone is expanded.

D: NA
size: few
V: TRBV7-2
J: TRBJ2-3
DNA: TGTGCCAGCAGCCCCCAGGATACGCAGTATTTT
CDR3: CASSPQDTQYF

D: TRBD2
size: NA
V: TRBV29-1
J: TRBJ2-1
DNA: TGCAGCGCCCCCGGGACTAGCAGAGGGAATGAGCAGTTCTTC
CDR3: CSAPGTSRGNEQFF

D: TRBD1
size: NA
V: TRBV7-2
J: TRBJ1-5
DNA: TGTGCCAGCAGCTTAAGACAGGGGGAAAATCAGCCCCAGCATTTT
CDR3: CASSLRQGENQPQHF

D: NA
size: NA
V: TRBV5-4
J: TRBJ1-1
DNA: TGTGCCAGCAGCTTAGGCCCACGAACTGAAGCTTTCTTT
CDR3: CASSLGPRTEAFF

D: NA
size: NA
V: TRBV4-3
J: TRBJ2-3
DNA: TGCGCCAGCAGCCAAACTTTCGACAGCACAGATACGCAGTATTTT
CDR3: CASSQTFDSTDTQYF

D: NA
size: NA
V: TRBV2
J: TRBJ1-1
DNA: TGTGCCAGCAGTCCTTATAGCCCACCTAATGAAGCTTTCTTT
CDR3: CASSPYSPPNEAFF

D: NA
size: NA
V: TRBV7-7
J: TRBJ1-2
DNA: TGTGCCAGCAGCTTAGTAACAGGGAGAGGCTACACCTTC
CDR3: CASSLVTGRGYTF

D: TRBD1
size: NA
V: TRBV15
J: TRBJ1-2
DNA: TGTGCCACCAGCAGAACTCCCAGACAGGGGGCTGGCTACACCTTC
CDR3: CATSRTPRQGAGYTF

D: NA
size: NA
V: TRBV11-2
J: TRBJ2-6
DNA: TGTGCCAGCAGCCCCGTACGCTCTGGGGCCAACGTCCTGACTTTC
CDR3: CASSPVRSGANVLTF

D: NA
size: NA
V: TRBV29-1
J: TRBJ2-7
DNA: TGCAGCGTTGAAGGCCGGGGTCAGTACGAGCAGTACTTC
CDR3: CSVEGRGQYEQYF

D: NA
size: NA
V: TRBV6-5
J: TRBJ2-3
DNA: TGTGCCAGCAGCCTCGGACAGCACCGCACAGATACGCAGTATTTT
CDR3: CASSLGQHRTDTQYF

D: NA
size: once
V: TRBV30
J: TRBJ2-2
DNA: TGTGCCTGGGGCCTCGTCACCGGGGAGCTGTTTTTT
CDR3: CAWGLVTGELFF

D: TRBD1
size: few
V: TRBV10-2
J: TRBJ2-3
DNA: TGCGCCAGCACCTCGGGACAGTGGGCCCCAGATACGCAGTATTTT
CDR3: CASTSGQWAPDTQYF

D: TRBD1
size: NA
V: TRBV12-5
J: TRBJ1-5
DNA: TGTGCTAGTGGTTTGGACGACAGGGCGGCGTTGGGCAATCAGCCCCAGCATTTT
CDR3: CASGLDDRAALGNQPQHF

D: NA
size: few
V: TRBV7-2
J: TRBJ1-6
DNA: TGTGCCAGCACCTGGGGCAGGGCAGGATCACCCCTCCACTTT
CDR3: CASTWGRAGSPLHF

D: TRBD2
size: once
V: TRBV5-1
J: TRBJ2-3
DNA: TGCGCCAGCAGCTTCGCGGGGGGTTGGACAGATACGCAGTATTTT
CDR3: CASSFAGGWTDTQYF

D: NA
size: few
V: TRBV2
J: TRBJ2-7
DNA: TGTGCCAGCAGTGAACAGGACACCTACGAGCAGTACTTC
CDR3: CASSEQDTYEQYF

D: TRBD2
size: NA
V: TRBV4-3
J: TRBJ2-7
DNA: TGCGCCAATGTGGGACTAGCCTACGGGGAGCAGTACTTC
CDR3: CANVGLAYGEQYF

D: TRBD2
size: NA
V: TRBV4-1
J: TRBJ2-6
DNA: TGCGCCAGCAGCCTGACTAGCGGGGGCTCTGGGGCCAACGTCCTGACTTTC
CDR3: CASSLTSGGSGANVLTF

D: TRBD2
size: NA
V: TRBV11-2
J: TRBJ2-7
DNA: TGTGCCAGCAGCTTTAGCAGAGGACTAGCGGGGACCGAGCAGTACTTC
CDR3: CASSFSRGLAGTEQYF

D: NA
size: few
V: TRBV28
J: TRBJ2-1
DNA: TGTGCCAGCAGTGAGAGGGTTAGCTACAATGAGCAGTTCTTC
CDR3: CASSERVSYNEQFF

D: TRBD1
size: NA
V: TRBV29-1
J: TRBJ1-1
DNA: TGCAGCGTGGGACAGGTTGAAGCTTTCTTT
CDR3: CSVGQVEAFF

D: NA
size: few
V: TRBV28
J: TRBJ1-3
DNA: TGTGCCAGCAGCCAAGGCGCTGGAAACACCATATATTTT
CDR3: CASSQGAGNTIYF

D: TRBD1
size: NA
V: TRBV15
J: TRBJ1-5
DNA: TGTGCCACCAGCGGGAACAGGGGGGATCAGCCCCAGCATTTT
CDR3: CATSGNRGDQPQHF

D: NA
size: NA
V: TRBV9
J: TRBJ2-7
DNA: TGTGCCAGCAGCTTAGCGCCCTACGAGCAGTACTTC
CDR3: CASSLAPYEQYF

D: NA
size: NA
V: TRBV14
J: TRBJ2-7
DNA: TGTGCCAGCAGCCAAATGGGACTCCCAACCTACGAGCAGTACTTC
CDR3: CASSQMGLPTYEQYF

D: TRBD1
size: NA
V: TRBV29-1
J: TRBJ1-2
DNA: TGCAGCGTTGGTAGGGACAGGGGAGATGGCTACACCTTC
CDR3: CSVGRDRGDGYTF

D: TRBD1
size: few
V: TRBV19
J: TRBJ1-6
DNA: TGTGCCAGTAGTACCCGACAGGGTAATTCACCCCTCCACTTT
CDR3: CASSTRQGNSPLHF

D: TRBD2
size: NA
V: TRBV4-3
J: TRBJ2-3
DNA: TGCGCCAGCAGCCAGGTGGGCGGGGGTTTCACAGATACGCAGTATTTT
CDR3: CASSQVGGGFTDTQYF

D: TRBD1
size: NA
V: TRBV29-1
J: TRBJ2-2
DNA: TGCAGCGGGGGGATTGTATCGGGGACAGGGCAGCCCGGGGAGCTGTTTTTT
CDR3: CSGGIVSGTGQPGELFF

D: TRBD1
size: NA
V: TRBV13
J: TRBJ1-4
DNA: TGTGCCAGCAGCTTTCGGGACAGGGTCGAAAAACTGTTTTTT
CDR3: CASSFRDRVEKLFF

D: NA
size: NA
V: TRBV30
J: TRBJ1-5
DNA: TGTGCCTGGAGTAGGGAGGGTAATCAGCCCCAGCATTTT
CDR3: CAWSREGNQPQHF

D: NA
size: NA
V: TRBV5-1
J: TRBJ2-3
DNA: TGCGCCAGCAGCTTGTTAGATACGCAGTATTTT
CDR3: CASSLLDTQYF

D: NA
size: few
V: TRBV29-1
J: TRBJ2-4
DNA: TGCAGCGTTTCCTACCGGGCAGAAAACATTCAGTACTTC
CDR3: CSVSYRAENIQYF

D: NA
size: NA
V: TRBV19
J: TRBJ2-6
DNA: TGTGCCAGTAGTACGCGGGGCCCTGGGGCCAACGTCCTGACTTTC
CDR3: CASSTRGPGANVLTF

D: TRBD1
size: NA
V: TRBV25-1
J: TRBJ1-5
DNA: TGTGCCAGCAGGGGACAGGGGGACGATCAGCCCCAGCATTTT
CDR3: CASRGQGDDQPQHF

D: NA
size: NA
V: TRBV30
J: TRBJ1-1
DNA: TGTGCCTGGAGCGCCGACCGGATCGCTTTCTTT
CDR3: CAWSADRIAFF

D: TRBD1
size: NA
V: TRBV7-2
J: TRBJ1-5
DNA: TGTGCCAGCAGCTCCCGGACAGGGGGCCGTCAGCCCCAGCATTTT
CDR3: CASSSRTGGRQPQHF

D: NA
size: once
V: TRBV29-1
J: TRBJ2-7
DNA: TGCAGCGTTAAATATCCCCACAGCTCCTACGAGCAGTACTTC
CDR3: CSVKYPHSSYEQYF

D: NA
size: NA
V: TRBV4-3
J: TRBJ2-7
DNA: TGCGCCAGCAGCCAAGACCTGACAGGTGTCATCCTGTACTTC
CDR3: CASSQDLTGVILYF